This record looks at one TCR beta chain sequence and its context. The sample originates from a study of blood T cell repertoires in COVID-19. Study-wide background: The United States, Italy and Spain were the sources of the acute and convalescent COVID-19 samples. In each case, the material was cDNA or gDNA derived from T cells, B-cell-depleted T cells, or PBMCs.

Only in-frame clones appear in the TCRdb table, and some are missing; sequencing was by immunoSEQ multiplex PCR. The repertoire includes about 80,000 clones, 65% to 85% of them detected once, and about 16% sits in the top ten. This sequence originates from a man in his 70s with active or convalescent COVID-19. The sample was peripheral blood.

CDR3 region: CASSLASGGHEQYF. The CDR3 nucleotides are TGTGCCAGCAGCCTGGCTAGCGGGGGCCACGAGCAGTACTTC. This sequence joins TRBV3-1 (or the pseudogene TRBV3-2) and TRBJ2-7; 10 nucleotides line up with TRBD2. This CDR3 has 14 residues. Germline CDR1 and CDR2: LGHDT and YNNKEL (reference sequence). J lost 5 bases, V lost 4 bases, and 5 bases had no gene match.